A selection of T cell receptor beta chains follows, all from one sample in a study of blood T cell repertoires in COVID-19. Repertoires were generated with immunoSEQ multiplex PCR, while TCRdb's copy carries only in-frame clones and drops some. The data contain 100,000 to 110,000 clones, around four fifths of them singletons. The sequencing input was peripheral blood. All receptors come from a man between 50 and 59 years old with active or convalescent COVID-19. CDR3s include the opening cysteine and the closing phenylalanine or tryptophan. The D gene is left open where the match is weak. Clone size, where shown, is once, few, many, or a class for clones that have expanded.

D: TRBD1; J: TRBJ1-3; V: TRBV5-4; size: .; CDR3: CASTATGGFGNTIYF; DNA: TGTGCCAGCACCGCTACAGGGGGCTTTGGAAACACCATATATTTT
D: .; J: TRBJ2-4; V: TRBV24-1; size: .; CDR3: CATSDARAKNIQYF; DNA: TGTGCCACCAGTGATGCGCGGGCCAAAAACATTCAGTACTTC
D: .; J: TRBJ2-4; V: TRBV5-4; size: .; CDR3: CASSLGDGQIKNIQYF; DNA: TGTGCCAGCAGCTTGGGGGACGGACAGATCAAAAACATTCAGTACTTC
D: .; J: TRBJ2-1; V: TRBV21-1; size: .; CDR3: CASSKALVAGVKGNEQFF; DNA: TGTGCCAGCAGCAAAGCGCTCGTAGCGGGAGTGAAAGGAAATGAGCAGTTCTTC
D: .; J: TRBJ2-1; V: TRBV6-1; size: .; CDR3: CASSDGDWTYNEQFF; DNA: TGTGCCAGCAGTGACGGAGACTGGACCTACAATGAGCAGTTCTTC
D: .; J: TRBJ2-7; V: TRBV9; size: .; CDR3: CASSVGVEGVDEQYF; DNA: TGTGCCAGCAGCGTAGGCGTAGAGGGGGTGGACGAGCAGTACTTC
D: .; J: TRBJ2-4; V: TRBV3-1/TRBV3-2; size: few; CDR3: CASTQSGAKNIQYF; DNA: TGTGCCAGCACCCAGAGCGGGGCCAAAAACATTCAGTACTTC
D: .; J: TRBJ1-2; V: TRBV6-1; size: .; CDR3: CASSERAAGQTQRGYTF; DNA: TGTGCCAGCAGTGAAAGGGCGGCAGGGCAAACTCAAAGGGGCTACACCTTC
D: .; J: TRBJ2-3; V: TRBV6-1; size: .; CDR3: CASSEVVHQITDTQYF; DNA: TGTGCCAGCAGTGAAGTCGTACATCAAATCACAGATACGCAGTATTTT
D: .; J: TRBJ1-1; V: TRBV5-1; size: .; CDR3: CASSPREGGNTEAFF; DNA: TGCGCCAGCAGCCCCCGGGAGGGAGGGAACACTGAAGCTTTCTTT
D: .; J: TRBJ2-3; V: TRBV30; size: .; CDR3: CACKGVGGSTDTQYF; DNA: TGTGCCTGCAAGGGTGTGGGGGGAAGCACAGATACGCAGTATTTT
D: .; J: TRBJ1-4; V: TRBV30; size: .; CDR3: CAWTLTGGRLFF; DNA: TGTGCCTGGACTCTAACGGGGGGGCGACTGTTTTTT
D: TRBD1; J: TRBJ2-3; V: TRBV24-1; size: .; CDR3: CATSDSGTVVHTDTQYF; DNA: TGTGCCACCAGTGATTCCGGGACAGTAGTGCATACAGATACGCAGTATTTT
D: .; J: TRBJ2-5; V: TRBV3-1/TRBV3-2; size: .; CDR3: CASSPGLSGTQYF; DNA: TGTGCCAGCAGCCCTGGACTGTCCGGGACCCAGTACTTC
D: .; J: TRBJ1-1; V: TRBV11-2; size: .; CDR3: CASSDTGRVTEAFF; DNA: TGTGCCAGCAGCGATACAGGGAGGGTCACTGAAGCTTTCTTT
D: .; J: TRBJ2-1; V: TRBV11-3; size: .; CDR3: CASSLGGGVRGEQFF; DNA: TGTGCCAGCAGCTTAGGCGGCGGGGTACGGGGTGAGCAGTTCTTC
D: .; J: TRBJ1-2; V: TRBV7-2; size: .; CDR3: CASSLVSVGGNYGYTF; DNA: TGTGCCAGCAGCTTAGTTTCAGTAGGGGGTAACTATGGCTACACCTTC
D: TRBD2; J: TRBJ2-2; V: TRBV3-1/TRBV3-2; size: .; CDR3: CASSLGLAGNTGELFF; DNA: TGTGCCAGCAGTCTTGGACTAGCGGGGAACACCGGGGAGCTGTTTTTT
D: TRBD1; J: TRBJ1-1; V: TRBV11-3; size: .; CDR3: CASSGTGTANTEAFF; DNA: TGTGCCAGCAGCGGAACCGGGACAGCTAACACTGAAGCTTTCTTT
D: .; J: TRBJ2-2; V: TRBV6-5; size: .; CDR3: CASIANTGELFF; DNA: TGTGCCAGCATCGCGAACACCGGGGAGCTGTTTTTT
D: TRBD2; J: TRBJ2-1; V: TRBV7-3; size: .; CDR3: CASSSGLAAYNEQFF; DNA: TGTGCCAGCAGCTCGGGACTAGCGGCCTACAATGAGCAGTTCTTC
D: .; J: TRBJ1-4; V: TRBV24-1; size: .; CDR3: CATSDGGGGLGEKLFF; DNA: TGTGCCACCAGTGATGGCGGCGGGGGGCTGGGGGAAAAACTGTTTTTT
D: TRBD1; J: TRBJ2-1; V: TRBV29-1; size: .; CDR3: CSAEESPGQGSSYNEQFF; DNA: TGCAGCGCCGAAGAGAGTCCGGGACAGGGTTCCTCCTACAATGAGCAGTTCTTC
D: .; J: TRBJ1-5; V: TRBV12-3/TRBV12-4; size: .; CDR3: CASSLGDQPQHF; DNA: TGTGCCAGCAGCCTCGGGGATCAGCCCCAGCATTTT
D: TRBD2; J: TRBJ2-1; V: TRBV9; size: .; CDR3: CASSSSSGSYNEQFF; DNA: TGTGCCAGCAGCTCCTCTAGCGGTTCCTACAATGAGCAGTTCTTC
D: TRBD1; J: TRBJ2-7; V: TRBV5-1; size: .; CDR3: CASSERDRLSTSEQYF; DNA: TGCGCCAGCAGCGAGAGGGACAGGCTTTCGACTTCGGAGCAGTACTTC
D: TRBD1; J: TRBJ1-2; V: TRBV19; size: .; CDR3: CASSSRDSGTF; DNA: TGTGCCAGTAGTTCCCGGGACAGTGGCACCTTC
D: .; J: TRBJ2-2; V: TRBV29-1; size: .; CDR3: CSVEDFLHSGELFF; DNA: TGCAGCGTTGAAGATTTTTTGCATAGTGGGGAGCTGTTTTTT
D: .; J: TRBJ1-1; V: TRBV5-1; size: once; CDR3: CASSLGGITEAFF; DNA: TGCGCCAGCAGCTTGGGGGGCATAACTGAAGCTTTCTTT
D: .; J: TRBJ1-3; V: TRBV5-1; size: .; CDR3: CASSSRTASSGNTIYF; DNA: TGCGCCAGCAGCTCCCGGACAGCTTCCTCTGGAAACACCATATATTTT
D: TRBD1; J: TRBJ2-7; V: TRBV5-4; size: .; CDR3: CASSLVNRGHEQYF; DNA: TGTGCCAGCAGCTTGGTCAACAGGGGCCACGAGCAGTACTTC
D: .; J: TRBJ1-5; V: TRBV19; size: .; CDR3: CASRRQGDQPQHF; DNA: TGTGCCAGTAGACGGCAGGGCGATCAGCCCCAGCATTTT